This section outlines one TCR beta chain sequence together with its context. The data belong to a study of blood T cell repertoires in COVID-19. Study overall: The United States, Italy and Spain supplied acute and convalescent COVID-19 samples.

Germline V lookup: CDR1 SGHTA, CDR2 FQGTGA. V gave up 5 bases and J gave up 9 bases; unmatched junction bases: 8. The CDR3 has 15 amino acids. The repertoire was sequenced with immunoSEQ multiplex PCR; TCRdb's copy has only in-frame clones and lacks some. The sample has fewer than 300,000 clones, 65% to 90% seen once. The material sequenced was peripheral blood. The rearrangement links TRBV7-3 to TRBJ1-6; 9 nucleotides align to TRBD1. This sequence originates from a human donor in a cohort sampled during active COVID-19. DNA of the CDR3: TGTGCCAGCAGCCAATATACAGGGGGCGGTTCACCCCTCCACTTT. It specifies CASSQYTGGGSPLHF.